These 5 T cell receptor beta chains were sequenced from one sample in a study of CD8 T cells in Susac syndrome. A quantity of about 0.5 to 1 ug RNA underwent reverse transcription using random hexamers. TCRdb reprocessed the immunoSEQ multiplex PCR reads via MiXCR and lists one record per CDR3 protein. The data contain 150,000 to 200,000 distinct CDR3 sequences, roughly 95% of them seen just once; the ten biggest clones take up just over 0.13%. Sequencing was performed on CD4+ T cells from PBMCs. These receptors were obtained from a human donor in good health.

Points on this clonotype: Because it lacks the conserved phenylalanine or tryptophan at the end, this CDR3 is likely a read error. This chain's CDR3 is CASSRDWFSYEQYL. Here the CDR3 DNA reads TGTGCCAGCAGCCGGGACTGGTTCTCCTACGAGCAGTACTTG. The chain combines TRBV7-2 with TRBJ2-7, with a tentative D call TRBD2 (6 bases). Germline V lookup: CDR1 SGHTA, CDR2 FQGNSA. This CDR3 spans 14 amino acids. V lost 5 bases to trimming and J lost 0 bases, with 11 bases between them.

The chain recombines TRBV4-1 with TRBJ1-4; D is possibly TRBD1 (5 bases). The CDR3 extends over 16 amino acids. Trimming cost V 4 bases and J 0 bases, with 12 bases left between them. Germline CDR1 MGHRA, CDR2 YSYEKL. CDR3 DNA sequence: TGCGCCAGCAGCCGCGACAGTATTGCAACTAATGAAAAACTGTTTTTT. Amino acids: CASSRDSIATNEKLFF.

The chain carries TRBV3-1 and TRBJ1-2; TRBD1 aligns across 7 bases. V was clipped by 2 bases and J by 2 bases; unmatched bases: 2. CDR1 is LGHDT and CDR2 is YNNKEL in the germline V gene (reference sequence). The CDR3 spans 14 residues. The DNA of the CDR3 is TGTGCCAGCAGCCAAAGGGGGCGAAACTATGGCTACACCTTC. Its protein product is CASSQRGRNYGYTF.

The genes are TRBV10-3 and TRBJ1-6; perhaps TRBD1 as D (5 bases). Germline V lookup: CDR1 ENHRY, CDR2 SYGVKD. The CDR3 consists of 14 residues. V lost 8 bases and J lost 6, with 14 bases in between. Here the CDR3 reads CAIGHPQGNSPLHF. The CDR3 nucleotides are TGTGCCATCGGGCACCCTCAGGGTAATTCACCCCTCCACTTT.

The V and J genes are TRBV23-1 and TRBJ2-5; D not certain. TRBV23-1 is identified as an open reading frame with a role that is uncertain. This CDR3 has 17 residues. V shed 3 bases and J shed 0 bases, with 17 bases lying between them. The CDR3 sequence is CASSHPGDDQYQETQYF. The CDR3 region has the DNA TGCGCCAGCAGTCATCCCGGAGACGATCAGTACCAAGAGACCCAGTACTTC.